This T cell receptor (beta chain) originates from a study of regulatory T cells in long-lasting Graves disease (dated by TCRdb to the early 2020s). Study-level background: Patients with newly diagnosed Graves' disease had been on antithyroid drugs for under 3 months. Patients with persistent Graves' disease were compared with patients with newly diagnosed Graves' disease using TCR sequencing and RNA sequencing of peripheral blood. The study was registered as a clinical trial and conducted in China. A total of around 35 samples underwent TCR sequencing: about 13 from persistent and about 20 from newly diagnosed Graves' disease patients.

This clonotype was recorded many times. This clone's antigen is unknown. One base away there is no much larger clone; base qualities are not given. The library was prepared using multiplex PCR. Instrument used: Illumina HiSeq 4000. TCR beta libraries were built with iRepertoire HTBI primers and Arm-PCR amplification of CDR3 regions. Before sequencing, the PCR products underwent gel purification. The published analysis was carried out like this. A total of 62 TRBV and some 13 TRBJ segments were identified across samples and were used for gene usage analysis of CDR3 amino acid clonotypes. COPE and FqMerger were used to merge the filtered high-quality paired reads into contigs. Contigs were aligned with BLAST to IMGT TRBV, TRBD and TRBJ reference genes, and CDR3 was defined per IMGT. Clonotypes above 0.1% frequency were classified as highly expanded clones. Shannon entropy served as the measure of repertoire diversity, while the Gini coefficient captured V-J evenness. Clonotypes shared by more than one individual were considered public. TCRdb passed the public sequencing reads through fastp at Q25 and MiXCR, retaining productive beta sequences. Each CDR3 protein gets just one entry, which takes the most common genes and DNA from the rows behind it. It is TCRdb's table, rather than the study itself, that gives the V and J calls and clone size. The sample table holds fewer than 500,000 distinct CDR3 sequences, of which about a sixth were seen once. 9% to 15% of the sample is held by the ten biggest clonotypes.

The study at large found these results: Patients with persistent disease shared more public clonotypes (around 2,500) than newly diagnosed patients did (approximately 990). The authors noted that the small sample size was a limitation that may lower accuracy. Lower TCR Shannon entropy and fewer highly expanded clones were observed in persistent Graves' disease patients than in newly diagnosed patients, which suggested clonal expansion. Sequencing and analysis were limited to the TCR beta chain. The study examined only peripheral blood because the primary lesion, thyroid tissue, could not be accessed.

Per the publication, the time point label means: newly diagnosed GD, antithyroid drugs for less than 3 months. For both TCR sequencing and RNA sequencing, RNA was extracted from PBMCs using TRIzol. The diagnosis of Graves' disease was made according to American Thyroid Association guidelines. Patients for the study were recruited at an endocrinology department in Xi'an, China. Each patient gave roughly 10 milliliters of peripheral blood, collected in an EDTA anticoagulant tube. PBMCs were isolated by Ficoll Paque Plus density gradient separation without further T cell sorting. An Agilent 2100 Bioanalyzer and agarose gel were used to check RNA quality, and a NanoDrop 2000 was used to measure RNA concentration. This sample also belongs to another study, concerning T cells in Graves' hyperthyroidism and ophthalmopathy. The second paper states: A patient counted as having stable Graves' hyperthyroidism if no progression to ophthalmopathy occurred over 18 months of follow-up. Hyperthyroidism patients were aged 18 to 65 years and newly diagnosed, with disease duration of less than 2 months. Any patient with an uncontrolled infection, another autoimmune disease, pregnancy or lactation was excluded. Diagnoses relied on clinical symptoms, serum thyroxine and TRAb, thyroid ultrasound and orbital computed tomography. The TCR CDR3 was subjected to a first round of RT-PCR using the HTBI primer set and the Qiagen OneStep RT-PCR kit. Most expanded thyroid clonotypes (frequency above 0.001) were also detected in blood, suggesting blood repertoires may reflect thyroid immune responses. A model built on a 13 V-J signature distinguished ophthalmopathy from stable hyperthyroidism, reaching approximately 89% sensitivity and 81.08% specificity in cross-validation and 80%/75% in testing. During validation, the model predicted progression to ophthalmopathy a median of about 6.5 months ahead of onset, with around 71% sensitivity and 72% to 80% specificity. To identify TCR V-J signatures that set the groups apart, the researchers used a discovery cohort of approximately 98 patients, made up of 40 to 45 with Graves' ophthalmopathy and 57 with stable Graves' hyperthyroidism. Prospective prediction of ophthalmopathy was tested in an independent validation cohort consisting of fewer than 20 hyperthyroidism patients and around 17 patients who later progressed to ophthalmopathy. The 80 to 100 discovery patients were randomly divided into training and test sets at a 7:3 ratio. Thyroid tissue and blood T-cell repertoires from more than 5 Graves' hyperthyroidism patients were also compared in the study. Once sampling was done, hyperthyroidism patients were given methimazole at a starting dose of 30 mg daily, whereas ophthalmopathy patients were given high-dose intravenous methylprednisolone. A second multiplex PCR round built the libraries, followed by size selection and purification. Libraries were sequenced paired-end with 100 bp reads on an Illumina HiSeq2000. SOAPnuke was used to process the raw data, removing reads that contained adapters or uncalled bases, had a mean Phred below 15, or lacked an exact match to the constant primer or identifier. COPE v1.2.5 was used to merge high-quality paired reads, and clonotypes were defined as unique nucleotide sequences. MiTCR v1.1 was used to align clonotypes to the IMGT TRBV, TRBD and TRBJ reference segments. The analysis was restricted to V-J combinations with a frequency above 0.0001, which together covered just over 98% of the repertoires. The TCS score was defined as the ratio of F50 (clonal expansion) to E x V (chaos), calculated using BLOSUM62-based TCRdist between CDR3 peptides within each V-J. Welch's t-statistics and random forest reduced roughly 500 V-J features to 10 to 15, which were used in a naive Bayes classifier (R e1071). Sample size was not statistically predetermined, and blinding of investigators to group allocation was not performed. The paper describes TCR Vbeta CDR3 sequencing of 135 peripheral blood samples, made up of 43 ophthalmopathy patients, around 73 hyperthyroidism patients and roughly 17 progressor patients.

Specimen: peripheral blood mononuclear cells (PBMCs), collected at new diagnosis, from a patient treated with antithyroid drugs. The source of this sequence is a man aged 35-49 years with Graves disease. Donor details come from another sample of the same person, matched by shared clones.

This receptor has the CDR3 CAISPPRAGVSYEQYF. The bases read TGTGCCATCAGTCCTCCCCGGGCGGGCGTCTCCTACGAGCAGTACTTC. Recombination connected TRBV10-3 to TRBJ2-7, with TRBD2 tentatively as D gene (5 bases match). In the germline V gene, CDR1 corresponds to ENHRY and CDR2 to SYGVKD. V is cut by 5 bases and J by 0 bases, and the space between the germline ends is 17 bases. Taken from cysteine to phenylalanine, the CDR3 has 16 residues. The retained sequence is limited to the CDR3, 48 bases, with the frame set at the first base.